One T cell receptor beta chain is described in this entry. Primers included in the PCR were 60 Vbeta and 13 Jbeta primers. The assay was immunoSEQ multiplex PCR, and TCRdb's table has in-frame clones only and misses some. Seen in this sample are around 76,000 clones; the ten most common clones hold roughly 5%. This entry belongs to a study of cytomegalovirus exposure and HLA in healthy donors. This TCR derives from a man in his forties in good health and CMV-seronegative. The material sequenced was PBMCs.

CDR3 coding DNA: TGTGCCAGCTCACCACCCGGGACTAGCTCCTACAATGAGCAGTTCTTC. It is translated as CASSPPGTSSYNEQFF. J is TRBJ2-1 and V is TRBV18, with 8 bases lining up with TRBD2. Germline CDR1 and CDR2: KGHSH and LQKENI. The V and J ends lost 0 bases and 0 bases, in that order; junction bases with no gene match: 1. The CDR3 has 16 residues. The complete variable domain, with remaining parts taken from reference TRBV18 and TRBJ2-1, reads NAGVMQNPRHLVRRRGQEARLRCSPMKGHSHVYWYRQLPEEGLKFMVYLQKENIIDESGMPKERFSAEFPKEGPSILRIQQVVRGDSAAYFCASSPPGTSSYNEQFFGPGTRLTVL.